Shown below are 9 T cell receptor beta chains from a single sample sequenced in a study of T-cell memory formation after mild COVID-19 (dated by TCRdb to about 2021). Library method: 5' RACE. The sequencer listed for this sample is Illumina NovaSeq 6000. TCRdb trimmed public reads at Q25 via fastp, called clones via MiXCR and kept in-frame beta chains. Every entry covers one CDR3 protein and lists the most common genes and DNA from its rows. The sample table lists just under 550,000 distinct CDR3 sequences, 20% of them with a count of one. Clones ranked in the top ten supply approximately 12% of the sample. Sequencing input: PBMCs or a T cell subset sorted from them (not recorded which). These receptors came from an adult woman who had mild COVID-19 (a few samples of this study predate the infection). The sample titles of this study are shuffled in the database, so cell type and time point are left out; the donor was told from shared clones.

The chain has TRBV7-2 and TRBJ2-3; 14 bases match TRBD2. This CDR3 spans 18 amino acids. CDR1 is SGHTA, CDR2 FQGNSA, per germline. With 5 bases clipped from V and 5 bases from J, the junction kept 12 bases outside the gene matches. This CDR3 is CASSLGLTSGGAGDTQYF. The CDR3 DNA follows: TGTGCCAGCAGCCTCGGGTTGACTAGCGGGGGGGCAGGAGATACGCAGTATTTT.

V usage is TRBV11-2 and J usage is TRBJ2-1, with TRBD1 identical over 9 bases. This CDR3 has 22 residues. Germline loops: CDR1 SGHAT, CDR2 FQNNGV. V lost 5 bases, J lost 0 bases, and 23 bases stayed unmatched. CDR3 coding DNA: TGTGCCAGCAGCATAAAGATTTACGGGACAGGGACCCCCAAGAGCTCCTACAATGAGCAGTTCTTC. It encodes CASSIKIYGTGTPKSSYNEQFF.

V usage is TRBV10-3 and J usage is TRBJ1-5, with 9 positions matching TRBD1. CDR3 length: 15 residues. V shed 5 bases and J 6 bases; nucleotides not matched to a gene: 8. CDR1 is ENHRY, CDR2 SYGVKD, per germline. CDR3 residues: CAISRDRAESQPQHF. DNA of the CDR3: TGTGCCATCAGTAGGGACAGGGCTGAATCTCAGCCCCAGCATTTT.

The J gene is TRBJ2-7, the V gene TRBV28; 8 bases agree with TRBD2. With 3 bases clipped from V and 9 bases from J, the junction kept 16 bases outside the gene matches. The germline CDR1 and CDR2 sequences are MDHEN and SYDVKM. The CDR3 runs 16 residues. This CDR3 reads CASSFRTPGPGGGQYF. The CDR3 DNA reads TGTGCCAGCAGTTTTAGGACACCAGGGCCCGGGGGGGGGCAGTACTTC.

The chain joins TRBV6-2 or TRBV6-3 to TRBJ2-2, with a possible D match to TRBD1 (5 bases). CDR3 size: 18 residues. V was cut by 2 bases and J by 1 base, with 17 bases left in between. Germline lookup yields CDR1 MNHEY and CDR2 SVGEGT. The CDR3 bases are TGTGCCAGCAGTTACCTGGCTAGTCAAAGGGGGAACACCGGGGAGCTGTTTTTT. Its protein is CASSYLASQRGNTGELFF.

The V call is TRBV6-1, the J call TRBJ2-1, with 10 bases matching TRBD2. The CDR3 totals 16 residues. Germline V gene lookup returns CDR1 MNHNS and CDR2 SASEGT. The V gene end was trimmed by 3 bases and the J gene end by 4 bases; junction bases not matched to a gene: 6. The CDR3 DNA sequence: TGTGCCAGCAGTGAGGATAGCGGGGGGCCGTACAATGAGCAGTTCTTC. Translation gives CASSEDSGGPYNEQFF.

The chain combines TRBV20-1 with TRBJ2-4; D is unresolved. The V end was cut by 5 bases, the J end by 0 bases, with 14 bases between. CDR1 and CDR2 (germline): DFQATT, SNEGSKA (reference sequence). This CDR3 has 15 amino acids. The CDR3 sequence: CSALPLDLAKNIQYF. CDR3 in DNA: TGCAGTGCTCTCCCCCTAGATTTAGCCAAAAACATTCAGTACTTC.

This clonotype was detected many times. This sequence joins TRBV6-4 and TRBJ2-3; D perhaps matches TRBD1 (5 bases). V dropped 0 bases and J dropped 1 base, with 8 bases sitting between them. This CDR3 is built from 15 residues. CDR1 is MRHNA, CDR2 SNTAGT, per germline. This CDR3 reads CASSDSGQGTDTQYF. CDR3 DNA sequence: TGTGCCAGCAGTGACTCGGGGCAGGGCACAGATACGCAGTATTTT.

This chain connects TRBV29-1 to TRBJ2-5; 7 nucleotides align to TRBD1. CDR1 is SQVTM, CDR2 ANQGSEA, per germline. CDR3 size: 12 residues. V was clipped by 7 bases and J by 5 bases; unmatched bases: 7. The CDR3 region is CSGLQGRETQYF. In DNA, the CDR3 is TGCAGCGGATTACAGGGGCGGGAGACCCAGTACTTC.